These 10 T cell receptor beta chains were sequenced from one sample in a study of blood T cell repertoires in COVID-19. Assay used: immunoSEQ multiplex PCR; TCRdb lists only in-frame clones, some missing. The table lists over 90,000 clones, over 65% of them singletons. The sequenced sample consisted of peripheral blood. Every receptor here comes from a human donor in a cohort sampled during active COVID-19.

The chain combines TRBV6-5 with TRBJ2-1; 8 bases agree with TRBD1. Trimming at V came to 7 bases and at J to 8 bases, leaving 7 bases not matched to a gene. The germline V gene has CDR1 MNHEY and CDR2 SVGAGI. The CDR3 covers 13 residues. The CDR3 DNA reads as TGTGCCAGCACCCCAGACAGGGGCTATGAGCAGTTCTTC. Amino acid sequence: CASTPDRGYEQFF.

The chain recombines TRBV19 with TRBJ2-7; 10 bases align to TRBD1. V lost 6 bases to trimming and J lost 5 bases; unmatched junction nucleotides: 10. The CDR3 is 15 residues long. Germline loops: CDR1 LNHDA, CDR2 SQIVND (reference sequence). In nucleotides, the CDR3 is TGTGCCAGTAGACGATCGGACAGGGGGGCCCACGAGCAGTACTTC. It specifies CASRRSDRGAHEQYF.

In DNA, the CDR3 is TGCAGTGCTAGTGAAGGACTTATCACAGATACGCAGTATTTT. Protein product: CSASEGLITDTQYF. V usage is TRBV20-1 and J usage is TRBJ2-3; possible D gene TRBD2, 5 bases. V was trimmed by 3 bases and J by 2 bases, leaving 12 bases between them. The CDR3 covers 14 residues. Germline loops: CDR1 DFQATT, CDR2 SNEGSKA (reference sequence).

The DNA of the CDR3 is TGTGCCAGCAGCTTACAGGGATACACCGGGGAGCTGTTTTTT. It codes for CASSLQGYTGELFF. V and J are TRBV11-3 and TRBJ2-2; tentatively, D is TRBD1 (5 bases). There are 14 residues in the CDR3. Germline lookup yields CDR1 SGHNT and CDR2 YENEEA. V was cut by 2 bases and J by 3 bases, with 7 bases left in between.

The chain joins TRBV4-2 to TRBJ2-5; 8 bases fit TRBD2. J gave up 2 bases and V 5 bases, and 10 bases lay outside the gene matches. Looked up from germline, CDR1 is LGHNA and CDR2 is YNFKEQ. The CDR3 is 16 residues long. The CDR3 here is CASSKSARGGQETQYF. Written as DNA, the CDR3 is TGTGCCAGCAGCAAAAGCGCACGGGGGGGGCAAGAGACCCAGTACTTC.

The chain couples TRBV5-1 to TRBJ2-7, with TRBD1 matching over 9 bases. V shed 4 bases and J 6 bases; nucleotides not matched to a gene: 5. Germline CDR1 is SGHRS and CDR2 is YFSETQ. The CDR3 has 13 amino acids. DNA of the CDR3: TGCGCCAGCAGCGTGGACAGGGGCGGCGAGCAGTACTTC. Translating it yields CASSVDRGGEQYF.

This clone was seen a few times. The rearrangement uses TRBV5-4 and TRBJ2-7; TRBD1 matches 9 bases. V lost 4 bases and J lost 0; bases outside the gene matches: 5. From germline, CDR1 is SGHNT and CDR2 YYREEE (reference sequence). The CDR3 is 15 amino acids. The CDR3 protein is CASSARDRASYEQYF. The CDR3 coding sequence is TGTGCCAGCAGCGCCCGGGACAGGGCCTCCTACGAGCAGTACTTC.

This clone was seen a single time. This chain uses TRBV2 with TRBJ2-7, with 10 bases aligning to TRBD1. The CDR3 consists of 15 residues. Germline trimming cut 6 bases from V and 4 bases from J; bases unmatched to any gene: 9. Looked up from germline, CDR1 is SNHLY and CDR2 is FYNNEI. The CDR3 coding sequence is TGTGCCAGCAGCGAGGACAGGGGGGAACTATACGAGCAGTACTTC. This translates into CASSEDRGELYEQYF.

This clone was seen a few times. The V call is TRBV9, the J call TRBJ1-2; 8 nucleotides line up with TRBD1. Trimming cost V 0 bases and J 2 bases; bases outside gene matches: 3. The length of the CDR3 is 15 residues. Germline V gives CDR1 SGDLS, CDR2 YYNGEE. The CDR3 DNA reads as TGTGCCAGCAGCGTAGAGACAGGGGCAAACTATGGCTACACCTTC. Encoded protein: CASSVETGANYGYTF.

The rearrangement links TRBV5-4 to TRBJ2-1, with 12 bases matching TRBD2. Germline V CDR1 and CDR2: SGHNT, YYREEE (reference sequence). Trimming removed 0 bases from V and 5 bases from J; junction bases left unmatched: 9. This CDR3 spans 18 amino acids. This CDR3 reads CASSLESLAGGAHNEQFF. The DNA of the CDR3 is TGTGCCAGCAGCTTGGAGTCGCTAGCGGGGGGGGCTCACAATGAGCAGTTCTTC.